The 14 T cell receptor beta chains below were found in one sample sequenced in a study of cytomegalovirus exposure and HLA in healthy donors. Measured with immunoSEQ multiplex PCR; TCRdb has only the in-frame clones, and not every one. The sample holds 210,000 or so clones, about 86% seen once. Sequencing was done on a sample of PBMCs. All receptors derive from a young woman in good health and CMV-seronegative.

The chain is built from TRBV7-2 and TRBJ1-2; no firm D call. The germline V gene has CDR1 SGHTA and CDR2 FQGNSA. Trimming shortened V by 2 bases and J by 8 bases, and 12 bases separated the two germline ends. CDR3 size: 13 residues. CDR3 sequence reads: CASSLPGGRGYTF. The CDR3 DNA reads TGTGCCAGCAGCTTACCGGGAGGGCGAGGCTACACCTTC.

This chain links TRBV30 with TRBJ2-1, with D possibly TRBD1 on 5 matching bases. This CDR3 has 14 amino acids. Trimming removed 0 bases at V and 10 bases at J, with 16 bases between. Germline lookup yields CDR1 GTSNPN and CDR2 SVGIG (reference sequence). The CDR3: CAWSVGDFLREQFF. Written as DNA, the CDR3 is TGTGCCTGGAGTGTAGGGGATTTTCTGCGGGAGCAGTTCTTC.

The V gene is TRBV28, the J gene TRBJ1-4, with D perhaps matching TRBD1 (6 bases). The length of the CDR3 is 13 residues. From germline, CDR1 is MDHEN and CDR2 SYDVKM. V lost 9 bases, J lost 7 bases, and 15 bases lay in between. CDR3 sequence reads: CASGEGGREKLFF. The DNA for the CDR3 is TGTGCCAGTGGGGAGGGGGGCCGTGAAAAACTGTTTTTT.

V gene TRBV13 combines with J gene TRBJ2-7, with TRBD1 matching 11 bases. The CDR3 consists of 14 residues. Germline loops: CDR1 PRHDT, CDR2 FYEKMQ (reference sequence). V gave up 0 bases and J gave up 5 bases; unmatched junction bases: 0. The CDR3 protein is CASSLGDRGHEQYF. The DNA of the CDR3 is TGTGCCAGCAGCTTAGGGGACAGGGGGCACGAGCAGTACTTC.

V gene TRBV7-8 combines with J gene TRBJ2-1; possible D gene TRBD2, 6 bases. Trimming removed 3 bases from V and 10 bases from J, with 13 bases in between. The germline CDR1 and CDR2 sequences are SGHVS and FQNEAQ. CDR3 length equals 13 residues. The CDR3 DNA follows: TGTGCCAGCAGCTTCGACGCAGGAGGGGAGCAGTTCTTC. This sequence encodes CASSFDAGGEQFF.

The chain combines TRBV6-5 with TRBJ1-1, with D possibly being TRBD1 (5 bases). The V end was cut by 6 bases, the J end by 0 bases, with 5 bases between. CDR1 is MNHEY, CDR2 SVGAGI, per germline. The CDR3 runs to 12 residues. The CDR3 DNA reads as TGTGCCAGCAGGACAGTGAACACTGAAGCTTTCTTT. Encoded protein: CASRTVNTEAFF.

This clone has a handful of counts. The chain uses TRBV7-6 and TRBJ2-7; TRBD1 matches at 9 bases. This CDR3 is built from 15 residues. Trimming cost V 3 bases and J 5 bases; bases outside gene matches: 8. The germline CDR1 and CDR2 sequences are SGHVS and FNYEAQ. The CDR3 loop is CASSLGTGQGHEQYF. In DNA form, the CDR3 reads TGTGCCAGCAGCTTGGGGACAGGGCAAGGCCACGAGCAGTACTTC.

This chain connects TRBV4-1 to TRBJ2-1, with 9 bases that match TRBD1. Germline V CDR1 and CDR2: MGHRA, YSYEKL. Germline trimming cut 2 bases from V and 7 bases from J; bases unmatched to any gene: 3. The CDR3 consists of 14 residues. In nucleotides, the CDR3 is TGCGCCAGCAGCCAATCACAGGGGGCAAATGAGCAGTTCTTC. It yields the protein CASSQSQGANEQFF.

The rearrangement links TRBV6-1 to TRBJ2-7; D not certain. Trimming took 5 bases from V and 0 from J, leaving 11 bases between them. This CDR3 comprises 14 residues. The germline V gene has CDR1 MNHNS and CDR2 SASEGT. The CDR3 protein is CASSPIASSYEQYF. The CDR3 DNA is TGTGCCAGCAGTCCCATTGCCAGCTCCTACGAGCAGTACTTC.

This rearrangement joins TRBV13 to TRBJ2-1; the D gene is possibly TRBD2 (6 bases). The CDR3 extends over 15 amino acids. From germline, CDR1 is PRHDT and CDR2 FYEKMQ (reference sequence). V was shortened by 1 base and J by 10 bases, with 17 bases between the two germline ends. In DNA, the CDR3 is TGTGCCAGCAGCTTAGACCAGGAGGGTCCCAAGGAGCAGTTCTTC. This translates into CASSLDQEGPKEQFF.

The chain recombines TRBV7-9 with TRBJ2-1; 7 bases are a match to TRBD1. This CDR3 region has 15 residues. The germline gives CDR1 SEHNR, CDR2 FQNEAQ (reference sequence). Unmatched junction bases numbered 4, after V lost 1 base and J lost 4 bases. CDR3 loop: CASSLGTGHYNEQFF. Here the CDR3 DNA reads TGTGCCAGCAGCTTAGGGACAGGTCATTACAATGAGCAGTTCTTC.

This chain uses TRBV4-1 with TRBJ2-5, with D tentatively TRBD1 (6 bases). This CDR3 contains 16 residues. From germline, CDR1 is MGHRA and CDR2 YSYEKL. Trimming removed 4 bases at V and 0 bases at J, with 15 bases between. CDR3 sequence (DNA): TGCGCCAGCAGCCCTTGGCCAAGACAGGACCAAGAGACCCAGTACTTC. Amino acid sequence: CASSPWPRQDQETQYF.

The chain is built from TRBV10-1 and TRBJ2-4; 9 bases map to TRBD1. V gave up 7 bases and J gave up 0 bases; unmatched junction bases: 13. This CDR3 spans 18 amino acids. Looked up from germline, CDR1 is WNHNN and CDR2 is SYGVQD (reference sequence). The CDR3 is CASTGDRDRSIAKNIQYF. In nucleotides, the CDR3 is TGCGCCAGCACCGGGGACAGGGACCGGTCCATAGCCAAAAACATTCAGTACTTC.

The gene calls are TRBV15 and TRBJ2-3; the match to TRBD2 covers 9 bases. Germline trimming cut 1 base from V and 6 bases from J; bases unmatched to any gene: 8. The CDR3 totals 16 residues. The germline V gene encodes CDR1 LNHNV and CDR2 YYDKDF (reference sequence). This CDR3 reads CATSRVLREGRDTQYF. CDR3 sequence (DNA): TGTGCCACCAGCAGAGTATTGCGGGAGGGCCGTGATACGCAGTATTTT.